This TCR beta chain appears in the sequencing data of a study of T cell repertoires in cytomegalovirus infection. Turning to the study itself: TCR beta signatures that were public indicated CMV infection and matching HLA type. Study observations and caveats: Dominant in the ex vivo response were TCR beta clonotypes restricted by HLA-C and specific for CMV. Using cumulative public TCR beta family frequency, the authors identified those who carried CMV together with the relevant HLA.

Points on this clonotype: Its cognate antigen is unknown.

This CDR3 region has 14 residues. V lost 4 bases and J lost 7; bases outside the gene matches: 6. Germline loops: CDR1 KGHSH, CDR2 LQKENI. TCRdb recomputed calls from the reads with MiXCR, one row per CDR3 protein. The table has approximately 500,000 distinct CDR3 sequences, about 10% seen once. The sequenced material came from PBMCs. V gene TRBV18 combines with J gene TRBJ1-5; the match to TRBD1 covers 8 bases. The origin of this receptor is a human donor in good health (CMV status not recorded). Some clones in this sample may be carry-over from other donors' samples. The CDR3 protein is CASSLSGGIQPQHF. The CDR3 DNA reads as TGTGCCAGCTCACTATCAGGGGGCATACAGCCCCAGCATTTT.